The 21 T cell receptor beta chains in this list originate from one sample, sequenced in a study of T cells after yellow fever vaccination. TCRdb re-called the 5' RACE reads with MiXCR, one entry per CDR3 protein. The sample has hundreds of thousands of distinct CDR3 sequences; roughly 17% are singletons. Sequences were derived from PBMCs, sampled around 5 days after the first yellow fever vaccination. The receptors here all came from a man between 18 and 29 years old who received the YFV17D yellow fever vaccine.

The chain uses TRBV9 and TRBJ1-5; D ambiguous. The CDR3 consists of 13 residues. Deletions cut 0 bases from V and 5 bases from J, with 6 bases between. CDR1 and CDR2 (germline): SGDLS, YYNGEE. The CDR3 spells CASSVGNDQPQHF. DNA for the CDR3: TGTGCCAGCAGCGTAGGAAACGATCAGCCCCAGCATTTT.

The chain couples TRBV7-3 to TRBJ2-1; possible D gene TRBD2, 7 bases. V lost 4 bases, J lost 8 bases, and 18 bases lay in between. The CDR3 is 15 residues long. Germline CDR1 is SGHTA and CDR2 is FQGTGA. The CDR3, as DNA: TGTGCCAGCAGCTCTTTGGGGGGGCCTTTATATGAGCAGTTCTTC. Its protein is CASSSLGGPLYEQFF.

This clonotype occurred a few times. The V call is TRBV24-1, the J call TRBJ2-5; D assignment may be TRBD1 or TRBD2 (5 bases each). The CDR3 consists of 14 residues. Germline CDR1 and CDR2: KGHDR and SFDVKD. V lost 2 bases, J lost 5 bases, and 11 bases lay in between. This CDR3 reads CATSDWGNTETQYF. CDR3 nucleotide sequence: TGTGCCACCAGTGATTGGGGGAATACGGAGACCCAGTACTTC.

There are a few counts of this clonotype. The V and J genes are TRBV5-1 and TRBJ1-3; D unresolved. The length of the CDR3 is 13 residues. The V and J ends lost 0 bases and 4 bases respectively, with 5 bases between them. The germline V gene has CDR1 SGHRS and CDR2 YFSETQ. This CDR3 reads CASSLEQGNTIYF. DNA for the CDR3: TGCGCCAGCAGCTTGGAACAAGGAAACACCATATATTTT.

This clonotype was seen more than once but under ten times. The V gene is TRBV20-1, the J gene TRBJ1-2; D possibly corresponds to TRBD1 (5 bases). CDR1 and CDR2 from the germline V gene are DFQATT and SNEGSKA (reference sequence). The V end was cut by 5 bases, the J end by 8 bases, with 18 bases between. The CDR3 has 13 amino acids. CDR3 loop: CSAYNPGIRGYTF. The CDR3 DNA sequence: TGCAGTGCTTACAACCCAGGGATTCGGGGCTACACCTTC.

There are many counts of this clonotype. This chain joins TRBV29-1 and TRBJ1-4; D unresolved. The CDR3 is 12 amino acids. CDR1 SQVTM and CDR2 ANQGSEA come from the germline V gene. The ends were cut back, 4 bases at V and 8 bases at J, with 11 bases in the middle. In DNA, the CDR3 is TGCAGCGTTGTGGGTGGCGACGAAAAACTGTTTTTT. Translating it yields CSVVGGDEKLFF.

This clonotype was detected a few times. CDR3 residues: CASSHGQGTGELFF. CDR3 nucleotide sequence: TGCGCCAGCAGCCATGGACAGGGCACCGGGGAGCTGTTTTTT. The chain recombines TRBV4-3 with TRBJ2-2, with 8 nucleotides matching TRBD1. The CDR3 has 14 residues. Germline V gives CDR1 LGHNA, CDR2 YSLEER. V lost 3 bases to trimming and J lost 4 bases; unmatched junction nucleotides: 1.

A few counts support this clonotype. V is TRBV18 and J is TRBJ2-5, with D unclear. The CDR3 has 13 residues. V was cut by 1 base and J by 0 bases, with 3 bases left in between. Looked up from germline, CDR1 is KGHSH and CDR2 is LQKENI. This CDR3 is CASSPRDQETQYF. CDR3 DNA sequence: TGTGCCAGCTCACCACGCGACCAAGAGACCCAGTACTTC.

This chain uses TRBV20-1 with TRBJ2-3; 8 nucleotides line up with TRBD2. The trim removed 7 bases at V and 4 bases at J, leaving 13 bases unmatched. Per the germline V gene, CDR1 is DFQATT and CDR2 is SNEGSKA (reference sequence). The CDR3 runs to 15 residues. The CDR3 DNA sequence: TGCAGTGTTCAGAGGGCGGGGGGAGGGGCAGATACGCAGTATTTT. Translating gives CSVQRAGGGADTQYF.

In its sample, this clonotype was seen many times. The chain uses TRBV7-8 and TRBJ1-5; D gene ambiguous. The CDR3 runs to 12 residues. The V end was cut by 8 bases, the J end by 1 base, with 6 bases between. Germline CDR1 is SGHVS and CDR2 is FQNEAQ. The CDR3 is CASGGSNQPQHF. CDR3 DNA: TGTGCCAGCGGAGGGAGCAATCAGCCCCAGCATTTT.

This chain joins TRBV12-3 or TRBV12-4 and TRBJ2-5; the match to TRBD1 covers 9 bases. The CDR3 has 14 residues. V lost 5 bases and J lost 4; bases outside the gene matches: 5. The CDR3, as DNA: TGTGCCAGCAGTGGGACAGGGAGACGAGAGACCCAGTACTTC. As protein: CASSGTGRRETQYF.

This clonotype was detected only a few times. V and J are TRBV4-1 and TRBJ1-5; 7 positions match TRBD1. Germline-derived CDR1 and CDR2 are MGHRA and YSYEKL. With 4 bases clipped from V and 5 bases from J, the junction kept 8 bases outside the gene matches. This CDR3 is built from 15 residues. Here the CDR3 reads CASSLRQGLDQPQHF. The CDR3 DNA reads as TGCGCCAGCAGCCTAAGACAGGGCCTAGATCAGCCCCAGCATTTT.

The sample holds many counts of this clonotype. This chain links TRBV12-3 or TRBV12-4 with TRBJ2-4; no clear D. Trimming removed 3 bases from V and 2 bases from J, with 8 bases in between. The CDR3 is 14 residues long. The CDR3 protein is CASSFEMTKNIQYF. The CDR3 bases are TGTGCCAGCAGTTTTGAGATGACCAAAAACATTCAGTACTTC.

This clonotype occurred a few times. The genes are TRBV29-1 and TRBJ1-3; 7 nucleotides match TRBD1. The V gene end was trimmed by 6 bases and the J gene end by 3 bases; junction bases not matched to a gene: 11. This CDR3 region has 15 residues. Germline V gene sequence: CDR1 SQVTM, CDR2 ANQGSEA. The CDR3 protein is CSVRGQAGLGNTIYF. In DNA form, the CDR3 reads TGCAGCGTCCGAGGACAGGCAGGACTTGGAAACACCATATATTTT.

This chain uses TRBV5-1 with TRBJ2-5, with 10 bases lining up with TRBD2. The germline gives CDR1 SGHRS, CDR2 YFSETQ. The CDR3 has 15 residues. The J segment lost 5 bases and the V segment lost 4 bases, leaving 8 bases of the junction unmatched. The CDR3 region has the DNA TGCGCCAGCAGCCCCTCAACAGCGGGGGGGGAGACCCAGTACTTC. Its translation is CASSPSTAGGETQYF.

In this sample, this clonotype turned up a few times. This chain joins TRBV20-1 and TRBJ2-3; 8 bases match TRBD2. Trimming cost V 0 bases and J 2 bases; bases outside gene matches: 10. Germline loops: CDR1 DFQATT, CDR2 SNEGSKA (reference sequence). This CDR3 is built from 17 residues. As DNA, the CDR3 is TGCAGTGCTAGAGATGGGGGGCTAGCGGGCCACACAGATACGCAGTATTTT. Translating gives CSARDGGLAGHTDTQYF.

This clonotype turned up a few times. The genes are TRBV6-2 or TRBV6-3 and TRBJ2-7, with no clear D. This CDR3 contains 13 residues. The germline gives CDR1 MNHEY, CDR2 SVGEGT. Between the trimmed V and J ends, which lost 3 bases and 5 bases, there was a span of 11 bases. DNA for the CDR3: TGTGCCAGCAGTTATGAGGAATCCCACGAGCAGTACTTC. It is translated as CASSYEESHEQYF.

This clonotype was seen only a few times. The chain recombines TRBV5-4 with TRBJ2-2, with 8 bases aligning to TRBD1. The length of the CDR3 is 15 residues. J lost 6 bases, V lost 5 bases, and 9 bases had no gene match. The germline V gene has CDR1 SGHNT and CDR2 YYREEE (reference sequence). The CDR3 loop reads CASSVARGLSGELFF. CDR3 nucleotides: TGTGCCAGCAGTGTTGCCAGGGGGCTTTCCGGGGAGCTGTTTTTT. The full variable domain, in which reference TRBV5-4 and TRBJ2-2 provide the parts outside the CDR3, is ETGVTQSPTHLIKTRGQQVTLRCSSQSGHNTVSWYQQALGQGPQFIFQYYREEENGRGNFPPRFSGLQFPNYSSELNVNALELDDSALYLCASSVARGLSGELFFGEGSRLTVL.

The genes are TRBV5-1 and TRBJ2-5; 11 bases agree with TRBD1. The CDR3 totals 14 residues. Germline CDR1 is SGHRS and CDR2 is YFSETQ. The V and J ends lost 5 bases and 5 bases, in that order; junction bases with no gene match: 5. Written as DNA, the CDR3 is TGCGCCAGCAGATCCGGGACAGGGGGGGAGACCCAGTACTTC. This encodes CASRSGTGGETQYF. The complete variable domain, with remaining parts taken from reference TRBV5-1 and TRBJ2-5, reads KAGVTQTPRYLIKTRGQQVTLSCSPISGHRSVSWYQQTPGQGLQFLFEYFSETQRNKGNFPGRFSGRQFSNSRSEMNVSTLELGDSALYLCASRSGTGGETQYFGPGTRLLVL.

V and J are TRBV12-3 or TRBV12-4 and TRBJ1-5; tentatively, D is TRBD1 (6 bases). V was cut by 9 bases and J by 2 bases, with 14 bases left in between. The CDR3 totals 14 residues. The CDR3 DNA sequence: TGTGCCAGTCGCCGTGGGGGCGGCAATCAGCCCCAGCATTTT. Protein product: CASRRGGGNQPQHF.

This clonotype was detected a few times. V and J are TRBV5-1 and TRBJ2-7; D is ambiguous. V lost 1 base and J lost 2, with 13 bases in between. Germline CDR1 and CDR2: SGHRS and YFSETQ. The CDR3 is 15 residues long. DNA for the CDR3: TGCGCCAGCAGCTTGTGGCAGGCCATTCCCTACGAGCAGTACGTC. Protein sequence: CASSLWQAIPYEQYV.